This T cell receptor beta chain was captured in a study of blood T cell repertoires in COVID-19 (dated by TCRdb to 2020 to 2022). As for the study more broadly: Collaborator samples came from the United States, Italy and Spain and covered acute and convalescent phases of COVID-19. Sample metadata almost always included a de-identified subject ID, COVID-19 status, age in years and sex. The samples were drawn from two sources: the first 160 participants of the ongoing ImmuneRACE study, and 950 to 1,500 subjects contributed by 6 global collaborators. Subjects who had been exposed to COVID-19, were actively infected with it, or had recovered from it provided the deeply sampled blood TCRbeta repertoires that made up the dataset. The repertoires were released in a freely available public database meant as a resource for research on the immune response to SARS-CoV-2. The material from the prospective study consisted of cDNA or gDNA derived from T cells, B-cell-depleted T cells, or PBMCs. Where available, HLA class I and class II types were obtained from metadata supplied by the sample provider rather than from assay-based typing.

Collaborating institutions collected whole blood in K2EDTA tubes following their own protocols. For TCRbeta analysis, collaborator samples were shipped as frozen whole blood, as isolated PBMCs, or as DNA extracted from either sample type. Including the terminal cysteine and phenylalanine, the CDR3 comprises 14 residues. CDR3 DNA is the only sequence kept; it has 42 bases, read in frame from the first base. CDR1 and CDR2 were assigned from the germline V gene as SGHRS and YFSETQ. V is clipped by 0 bases and J by 5 bases, and the sequence between their germline boundaries is 11 bases long. On this clone: The target of this receptor is not known. Base qualities are not at hand, and no much larger clone is one base apart.

The immunoSEQ Assay, a bias-controlled multiplex PCR, was used to amplify TCRbeta CDR3 regions from genomic DNA. Under the source paper's analysis protocol: Nucleated cell counts per sample were estimated from amplification of reference gene primers within the assay. To quantify the absolute abundance of each unique TCRbeta CDR3 rearrangement, sequence reads were collapsed and filtered. For each sample, productive Simpson clonality was calculated as the square root of Simpson's diversity index over productive rearrangements. Held by TCRdb, this immuneACCESS table contains in-frame sequences only and omits some clones. Under half of the omission traces to an unresolved V gene where checked; the cause of the rest is unknown. V, J and clone size are taken as reported in that table, and D and trimming were inferred from the DNA itself. For this sample there are 65,000 to 95,000 clones; 89% appear just once. The ten biggest clones cover about 9.2% of the sample.

Broad study findings and their caveats: The quantity of clinical and demographic metadata differed by source and by participant and was supplied without curation.

The chain is assembled from TRBV5-1 and TRBJ1-1; TRBD1 is a possible D gene, resting on 5 matching bases. This clonotype was obtained from a man older than 75 with acute or convalescent COVID-19. Source material: peripheral blood. The CDR3 loop reads CASSLDAGLTEAFF. The nucleotide sequence reads as follows: TGCGCCAGCAGCTTGGACGCAGGGTTGACTGAAGCTTTCTTT.